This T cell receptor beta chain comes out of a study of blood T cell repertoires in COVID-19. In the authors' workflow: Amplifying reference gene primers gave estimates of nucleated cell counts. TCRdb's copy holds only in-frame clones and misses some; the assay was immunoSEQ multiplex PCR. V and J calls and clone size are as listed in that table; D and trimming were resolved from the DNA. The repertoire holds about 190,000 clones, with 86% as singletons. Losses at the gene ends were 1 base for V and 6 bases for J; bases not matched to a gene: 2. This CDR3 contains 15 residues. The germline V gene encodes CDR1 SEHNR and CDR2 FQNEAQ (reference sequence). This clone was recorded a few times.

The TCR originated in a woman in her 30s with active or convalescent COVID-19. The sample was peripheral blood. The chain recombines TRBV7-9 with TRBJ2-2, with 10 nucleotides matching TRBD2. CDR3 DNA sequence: TGTGCCAGCAGCTTAGTTACTAGCGGGGCCGGGGAGCTGTTTTTT. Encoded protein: CASSLVTSGAGELFF.